This T cell receptor beta chain was documented in a study of blood T cell repertoires in COVID-19. Study summary: Collection of acute and convalescent COVID-19 samples took place in the United States, Italy and Spain. Nucleic acid was either cDNA or gDNA, and it came from T cells, B-cell-depleted T cells, or PBMCs.

Germline CDR1 is MGHDK and CDR2 is SYGVNS. This CDR3 contains 15 residues. Trimming stripped 1 base from V and 1 base from J, with 11 bases between. Libraries were prepared by immunoSEQ multiplex PCR; TCRdb keeps only in-frame clonotypes and omits some of them. The table records just under 90,000 clones, about nine tenths of them present only once. The source is a man aged 60 to 75 with acute or convalescent COVID-19. Sequenced sample: peripheral blood. This sequence joins TRBV25-1 and TRBJ2-7; D perhaps matches TRBD2 (6 bases). The CDR3 DNA follows: TGTGCCAGCAGTGAATGGAGGGGAAGGTCCTACGAGCAGTACTTC. Its translation: CASSEWRGRSYEQYF.